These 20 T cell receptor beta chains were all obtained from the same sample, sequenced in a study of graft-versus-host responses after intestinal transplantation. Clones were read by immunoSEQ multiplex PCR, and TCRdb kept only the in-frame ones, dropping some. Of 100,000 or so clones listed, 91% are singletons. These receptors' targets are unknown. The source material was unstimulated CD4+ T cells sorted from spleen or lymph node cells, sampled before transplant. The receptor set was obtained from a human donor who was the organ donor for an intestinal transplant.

CDR3 region: CASSTGFGGTGELFF. CDR3 sequence (DNA): TGCGCCAGCAGTACAGGGTTTGGCGGGACCGGGGAGCTGTTTTTT. J is TRBJ2-2 and V is TRBV5-1; D might be TRBD1 (6 bases). The V gene's germline CDR1 is SGHRS and CDR2 YFSETQ. V was pared by 5 bases and J by 5 bases, with 16 bases between. The CDR3 contains 15 residues. The full variable domain, with the rest looked up from reference TRBV5-1 and TRBJ2-2, is KAGVTQTPRYLIKTRGQQVTLSCSPISGHRSVSWYQQTPGQGLQFLFEYFSETQRNKGNFPGRFSGRQFSNSRSEMNVSTLELGDSALYLCASSTGFGGTGELFFGEGSRLTVL.

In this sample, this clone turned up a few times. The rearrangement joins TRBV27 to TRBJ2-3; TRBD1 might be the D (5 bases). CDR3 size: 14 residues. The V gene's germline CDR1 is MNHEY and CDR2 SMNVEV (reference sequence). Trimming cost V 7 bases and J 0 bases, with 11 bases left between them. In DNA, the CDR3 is TGTGCCAGCAAAATTCAGGGAAGCACAGATACGCAGTATTTT. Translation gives CASKIQGSTDTQYF.

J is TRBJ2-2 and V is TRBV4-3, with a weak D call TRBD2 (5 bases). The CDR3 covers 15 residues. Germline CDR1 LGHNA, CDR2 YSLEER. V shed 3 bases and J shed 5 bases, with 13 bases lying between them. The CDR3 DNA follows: TGCGCCAGCAGCCACGAATTAGGGAGAACCGGGGAGCTGTTTTTT. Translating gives CASSHELGRTGELFF.

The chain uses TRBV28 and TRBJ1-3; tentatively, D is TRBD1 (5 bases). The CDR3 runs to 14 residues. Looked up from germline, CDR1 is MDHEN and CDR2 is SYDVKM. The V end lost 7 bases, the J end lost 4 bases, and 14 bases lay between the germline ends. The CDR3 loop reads CASITGGSGNTIYF. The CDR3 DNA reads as TGTGCCAGCATCACAGGAGGGTCCGGAAACACCATATATTTT. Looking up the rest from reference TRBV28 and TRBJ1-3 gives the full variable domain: DVKVTQSSRYLVKRTGEKVFLECVQDMDHENMFWYRQDPGLGLRLIYFSYDVKMKEKGDIPEGYSVSREKKERFSLILESASTNQTSMYLCASITGGSGNTIYFGEGSWLTVV.

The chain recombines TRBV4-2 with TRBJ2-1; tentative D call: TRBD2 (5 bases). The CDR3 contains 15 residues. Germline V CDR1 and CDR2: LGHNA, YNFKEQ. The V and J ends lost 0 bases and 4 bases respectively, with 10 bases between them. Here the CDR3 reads CASSQDLAKYNEQFF. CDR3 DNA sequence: TGTGCCAGCAGCCAAGATCTAGCCAAATACAATGAGCAGTTCTTC.

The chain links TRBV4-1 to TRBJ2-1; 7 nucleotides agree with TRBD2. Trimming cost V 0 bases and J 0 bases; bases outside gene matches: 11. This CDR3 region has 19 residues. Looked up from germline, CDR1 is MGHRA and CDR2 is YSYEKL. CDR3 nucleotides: TGCGCCAGCAGCCAAGATCAAGGGAGGGCAGCCAGCTCCTACAATGAGCAGTTCTTC. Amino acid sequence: CASSQDQGRAASSYNEQFF.

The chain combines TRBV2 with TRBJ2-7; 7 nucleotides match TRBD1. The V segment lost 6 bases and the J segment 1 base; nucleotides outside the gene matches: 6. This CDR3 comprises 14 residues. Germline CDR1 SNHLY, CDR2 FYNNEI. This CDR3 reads CASREQGPSYEQYF. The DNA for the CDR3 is TGTGCCAGCAGGGAACAGGGGCCGTCCTACGAGCAGTACTTC.

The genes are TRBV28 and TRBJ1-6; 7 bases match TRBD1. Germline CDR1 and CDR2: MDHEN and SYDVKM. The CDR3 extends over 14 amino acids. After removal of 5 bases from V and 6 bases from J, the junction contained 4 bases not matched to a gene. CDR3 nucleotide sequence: TGTGCCAGCAGTGAGGGACAGACTAATTCACCCCTCCACTTT. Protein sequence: CASSEGQTNSPLHF.

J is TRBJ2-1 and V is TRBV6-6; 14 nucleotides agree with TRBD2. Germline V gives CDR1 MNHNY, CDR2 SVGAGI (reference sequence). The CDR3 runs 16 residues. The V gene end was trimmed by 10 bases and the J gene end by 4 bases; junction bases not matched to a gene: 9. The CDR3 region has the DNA TGTGCCAATTCCGGGACTAGCGGGGGCCGTTACAATGAGCAGTTCTTC. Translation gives CANSGTSGGRYNEQFF.

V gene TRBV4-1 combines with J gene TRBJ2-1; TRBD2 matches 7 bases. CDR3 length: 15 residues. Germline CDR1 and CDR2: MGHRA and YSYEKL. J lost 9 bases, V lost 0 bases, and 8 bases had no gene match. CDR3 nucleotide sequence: TGCGCCAGCAGCCAAGATAGCGGGTCATGGGCTGAGCAGTTCTTC. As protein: CASSQDSGSWAEQFF.

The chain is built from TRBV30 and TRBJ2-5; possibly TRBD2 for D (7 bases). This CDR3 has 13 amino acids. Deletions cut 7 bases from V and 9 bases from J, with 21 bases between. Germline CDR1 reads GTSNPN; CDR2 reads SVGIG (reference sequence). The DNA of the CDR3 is TGTGCCTCCCAGGTGGGGGGGCGGTCAGCCCAGTACTTC. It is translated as CASQVGGRSAQYF.

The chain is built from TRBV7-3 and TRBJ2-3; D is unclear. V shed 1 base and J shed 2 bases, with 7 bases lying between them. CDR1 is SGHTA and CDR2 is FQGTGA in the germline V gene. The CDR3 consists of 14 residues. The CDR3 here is CASSLRPDTDTQYF. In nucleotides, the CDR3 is TGTGCCAGCAGCTTAAGGCCCGACACAGATACGCAGTATTTT.

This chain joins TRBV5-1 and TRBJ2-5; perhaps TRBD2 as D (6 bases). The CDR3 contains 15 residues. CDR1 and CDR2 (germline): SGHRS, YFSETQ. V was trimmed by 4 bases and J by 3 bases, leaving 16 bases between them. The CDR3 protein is CASSHNWDWEETQYF. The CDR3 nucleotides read TGCGCCAGCAGCCACAACTGGGACTGGGAAGAGACCCAGTACTTC.

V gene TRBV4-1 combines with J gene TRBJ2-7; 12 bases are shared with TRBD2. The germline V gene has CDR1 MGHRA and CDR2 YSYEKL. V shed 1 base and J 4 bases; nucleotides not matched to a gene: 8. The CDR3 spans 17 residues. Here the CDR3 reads CASSQAPSGGARYEQYF. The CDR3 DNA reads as TGCGCCAGCAGCCAAGCCCCTAGCGGGGGGGCCAGATACGAGCAGTACTTC.

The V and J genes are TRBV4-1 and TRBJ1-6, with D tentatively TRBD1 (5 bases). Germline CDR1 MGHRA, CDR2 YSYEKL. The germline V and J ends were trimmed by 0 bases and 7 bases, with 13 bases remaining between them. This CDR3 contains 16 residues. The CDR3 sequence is CASSQDLGAPNSPLHF. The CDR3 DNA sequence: TGCGCCAGCAGCCAAGATCTAGGGGCCCCCAATTCACCCCTCCACTTT.

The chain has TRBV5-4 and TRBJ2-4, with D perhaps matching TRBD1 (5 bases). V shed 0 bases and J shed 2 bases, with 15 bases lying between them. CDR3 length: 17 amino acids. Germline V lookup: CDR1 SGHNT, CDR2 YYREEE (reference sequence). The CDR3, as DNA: TGTGCCAGCAGCTTGGGTAGCAGGGTTGGTCCCAAAAACATTCAGTACTTC. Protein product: CASSLGSRVGPKNIQYF.

In nucleotides, the CDR3 is TGCGCCAGCAGCCAAGATCTGGGGACTAGCGGTTCCTACGAGCAGTACTTC. Residues: CASSQDLGTSGSYEQYF. The rearrangement uses TRBV4-3 and TRBJ2-7; 11 bases are a match to TRBD2. The germline V gene has CDR1 LGHNA and CDR2 YSLEER. The J segment lost 1 base and the V segment lost 0 bases, leaving 5 bases of the junction unmatched. The CDR3 has 17 residues.

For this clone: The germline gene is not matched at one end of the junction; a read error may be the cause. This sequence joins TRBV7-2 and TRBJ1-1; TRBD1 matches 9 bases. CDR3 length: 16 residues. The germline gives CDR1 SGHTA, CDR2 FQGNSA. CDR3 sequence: CASSVAGTGLNTEAFF. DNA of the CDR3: TGTGCCAGCAGCGTAGCCGGGACAGGGCTAAACACTGAAGCTTTCTTT.

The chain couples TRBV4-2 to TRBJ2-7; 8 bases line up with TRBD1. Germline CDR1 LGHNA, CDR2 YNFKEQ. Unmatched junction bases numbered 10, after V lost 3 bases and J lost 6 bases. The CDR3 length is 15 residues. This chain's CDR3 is CASSQDRVRVPEQYF. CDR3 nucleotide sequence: TGTGCCAGCAGCCAGGACAGGGTTAGAGTCCCCGAGCAGTACTTC.

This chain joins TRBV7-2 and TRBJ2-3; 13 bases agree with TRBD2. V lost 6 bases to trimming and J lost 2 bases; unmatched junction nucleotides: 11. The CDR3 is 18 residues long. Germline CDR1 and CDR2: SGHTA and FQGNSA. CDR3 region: CASRPTGTSGKYTDTQYF. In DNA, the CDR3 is TGTGCCAGCAGACCAACCGGGACTAGCGGGAAATACACAGATACGCAGTATTTT.